The entry below describes one T cell receptor (beta chain). This record comes from a study of OX40 agonist ivuxolimab in advanced cancers. The CDR3 sequence is 14 residues long. With 7 bases clipped from V and 9 bases from J, the junction kept 10 bases outside the gene matches. Germline V CDR1 and CDR2: LNHDA, SQIVND (reference sequence). Repertoires were generated with immunoSEQ multiplex PCR, while TCRdb's copy carries only in-frame clones and drops some. The data show just over 80,000 clones, approximately 91% seen once. Patients had blood sampled at baseline and again on cycle 4 day 1 and cycle 7 day 1.

This TCR came from an adult with an advanced solid tumor such as melanoma, head and neck, liver or kidney cancer. The starting material was CD4+ or CD8+ T cells sorted from blood, obtained in a trial of the OX40 agonist ivuxolimab. This chain links TRBV19 with TRBJ2-1; 9 nucleotides line up with TRBD2. In nucleotides, the CDR3 is TGTGCCAGTAAATCGAGCGGGAGGCTTCGTGAGCAGTTCTTC. Its translation is CASKSSGRLREQFF.